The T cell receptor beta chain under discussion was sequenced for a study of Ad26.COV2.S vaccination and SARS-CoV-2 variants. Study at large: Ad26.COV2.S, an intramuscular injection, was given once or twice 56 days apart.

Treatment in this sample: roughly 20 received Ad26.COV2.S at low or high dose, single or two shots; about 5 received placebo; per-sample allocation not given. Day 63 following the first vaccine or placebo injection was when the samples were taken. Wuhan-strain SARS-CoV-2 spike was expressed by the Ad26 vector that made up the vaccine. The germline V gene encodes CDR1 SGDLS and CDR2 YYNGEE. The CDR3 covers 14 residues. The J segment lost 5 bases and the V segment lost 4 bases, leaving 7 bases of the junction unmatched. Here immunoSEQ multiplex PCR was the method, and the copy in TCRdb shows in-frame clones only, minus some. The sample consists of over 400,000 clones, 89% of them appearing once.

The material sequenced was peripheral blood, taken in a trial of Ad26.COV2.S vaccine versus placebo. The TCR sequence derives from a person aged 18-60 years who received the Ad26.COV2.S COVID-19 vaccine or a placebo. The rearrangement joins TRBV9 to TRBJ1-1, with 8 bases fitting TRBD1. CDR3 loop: CASSRVQGDTEAFF. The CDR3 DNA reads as TGTGCCAGCAGCCGGGTACAGGGGGATACTGAAGCTTTCTTT.